This is a list of T cell receptor beta chains from one sample in a study of OX40 agonist ivuxolimab in advanced cancers. Libraries were prepared by immunoSEQ multiplex PCR; TCRdb keeps only in-frame clonotypes and omits some of them. The sample includes tens of thousands of clones, about 88% seen only once; the top ten take about 0.68%. The sequenced sample was CD4+ or CD8+ T cells sorted from blood, obtained in a trial of the OX40 agonist ivuxolimab. The receptor source for this set is an adult with an advanced solid tumor such as melanoma, head and neck, liver or kidney cancer. Each CDR3 is given without its conserved first and last residue. A D gene is named only where the DNA matches it firmly.

cdr3_aa v_call d_call j_call
ASSPGTGQNTIY TRBV5-4 TRBD1 TRBJ1-3
ASSVTAQQPQH TRBV2 NA TRBJ1-5
ASSISAGGRYEQF TRBV28 TRBD2 TRBJ2-1
ASSVGQGGYEQY TRBV9 TRBD1 TRBJ2-7
SVRLAGGTGELF TRBV29-1 TRBD2 TRBJ2-2
ASSFLTTNTGELF TRBV7-9 NA TRBJ2-2
ASNTGAHYGYT TRBV5-5 TRBD1 TRBJ1-2
ASKDGAYEQY TRBV6-6 NA TRBJ2-7
ASGEGTQY TRBV19 NA TRBJ2-3
ASSLRGQITDTQY TRBV28 TRBD1 TRBJ2-3
ASSRQGRSYEQY TRBV6-6 TRBD1 TRBJ2-7
ASSPRPRGEQF TRBV18 NA TRBJ2-1
ASSQGWATNQPQH TRBV4-1 NA TRBJ1-5
ASTGTGFSAGELF TRBV2 TRBD1 TRBJ2-2
ASSLGQGTTNEKLF TRBV5-4 TRBD1 TRBJ1-4
ASSLEGLADEQY TRBV5-4 TRBD2 TRBJ2-7
ASSPTGLWSYT TRBV5-8 NA TRBJ1-2
ASSPKREQY TRBV28 NA TRBJ2-7
ASSIGGGYNQPQH TRBV6-5 TRBD1 TRBJ1-5
ASSRPTGLETQY TRBV7-2 TRBD1 TRBJ2-5
ASSLAGSSTDTQY TRBV27 NA TRBJ2-3
ASSPSDRGVRQPQH TRBV7-7 TRBD1 TRBJ1-5
ASSVGTGNEQF TRBV9 TRBD1 TRBJ2-1
ASSLGANTEAF TRBV5-1 NA TRBJ1-1
ASSTLKGRYEQY TRBV7-8 NA TRBJ2-7
ASTGTTDTGELF TRBV27 TRBD2 TRBJ2-2
ASSSRAGNEQF TRBV27 NA TRBJ2-1
ASSLGDRDSYEQY TRBV5-1 TRBD1 TRBJ2-7